Each of the 27 T cell receptor beta chains below was sequenced from the same sample in a study of patients and donors after allogeneic stem cell transplantation. TCRdb ran MiXCR on the RT-PCR reads and lists one entry per CDR3 protein. This repertoire shows about 150,000 distinct CDR3 sequences, roughly two fifths found once; its top ten account for about 50%. Material for sequencing was blood, either unsorted or a sorted T cell fraction (not recorded which). The receptors here all came from a human donor who was either an allogeneic HSCT recipient or a stem cell or donor lymphocyte infusion donor (not recorded which). It is not recorded whose cells these are; they may come from a transplant donor.

The rearrangement links TRBV12-3 or TRBV12-4 to TRBJ1-5; D ambiguous. V lost 0 bases to trimming and J lost 0 bases, with 9 bases between them. This CDR3 is 16 amino acids long. CDR3 sequence: CASSLAVSFSNQPQHF. DNA for the CDR3: TGTGCCAGCAGTTTAGCTGTGTCCTTTAGCAATCAGCCCCAGCATTTT.

This clonotype has just one count. This chain connects TRBV7-8 to TRBJ1-5; D gene ambiguous. The germline CDR1 and CDR2 sequences are SGHVS and FQNEAQ. CDR3 length equals 15 residues. V lost 2 bases to trimming and J lost 0 bases, with 8 bases between them. The CDR3 DNA reads TGTGCCAGCAGCTTATTCAGAGGTAGCAATCAGCCCCAGCATTTT. Translating it yields CASSLFRGSNQPQHF.

The chain employs TRBV12-3 or TRBV12-4 and TRBJ1-6, with 7 bases fitting TRBD1. The V gene end was trimmed by 5 bases and the J gene end by 9 bases; junction bases not matched to a gene: 10. The CDR3 totals 15 residues. The DNA of the CDR3 is TGTGCCAGCAGTCCTTCAGGGGGAACGAGTTCACCCCTCCACTTT. Amino acid sequence: CASSPSGGTSSPLHF.

This clonotype appeared a few times. The chain carries TRBV20-1 and TRBJ2-4; 7 bases line up with TRBD2. The CDR3 is made up of 15 amino acids. V lost 6 bases, J lost 0 bases, and 8 bases stayed unmatched. Germline V lookup: CDR1 DFQATT, CDR2 SNEGSKA (reference sequence). This CDR3 reads CSARSGVAAKNIQYF. The CDR3 region has the DNA TGCAGTGCCCGGAGCGGGGTCGCAGCCAAAAACATTCAGTACTTC.

The V call is TRBV20-1, the J call TRBJ1-2; 7 bases agree with TRBD1. The CDR3 is made up of 15 amino acids. Trimming at V came to 0 bases and at J to 8 bases, leaving 12 bases not matched to a gene. CDR1 and CDR2 (germline): DFQATT, SNEGSKA (reference sequence). The CDR3 nucleotides read TGCAGTGCTAGAGATCCGAGACAGGGATTTGAGGGCTACACCTTC. Residues: CSARDPRQGFEGYTF.

This chain joins TRBV12-5 and TRBJ1-4; TRBD1 is a possible D gene (5 bases). Germline V gives CDR1 LGHNT, CDR2 FRNRAP. The V gene lost 10 bases and the J gene lost 16 bases, with 16 bases spanning the gap. CDR3 length equals 10 residues. As DNA, the CDR3 is TGTGCTAATGATCGGGGACGTGGGTTTTTT. It translates to CANDRGRGFF.

The V gene is TRBV20-1, the J gene TRBJ1-1, with D tentatively TRBD1 (5 bases). Per germline, CDR1 DFQATT and CDR2 SNEGSKA (reference sequence). This CDR3 comprises 14 residues. V shed 1 base and J shed 5 bases, with 14 bases lying between them. CDR3 bases: TGCAGTGCTAGAGTTCCGGGGCCTGGAACTGAAGCTTTCTTT. Amino acid sequence: CSARVPGPGTEAFF.

This clonotype was counted only a few times. The V and J genes are TRBV20-1 and TRBJ1-2, with TRBD1 identical over 10 bases. The CDR3 has 14 residues. J lost 3 bases, V lost 5 bases, and 6 bases had no gene match. Germline CDR1 is DFQATT and CDR2 is SNEGSKA (reference sequence). The CDR3 nucleotides are TGCAGTGCTCCCGGACAGGGGGGGCACTATGGCTACACCTTC. This encodes CSAPGQGGHYGYTF.

This chain links TRBV10-3 with TRBJ2-3, with TRBD1 matching 8 bases. The J segment lost 0 bases and the V segment lost 5 bases, leaving 4 bases of the junction unmatched. Germline V CDR1 and CDR2: ENHRY, SYGVKD. This CDR3 has 15 amino acids. CDR3 coding DNA: TGTGCCATCAGTCAGGGGGCAGCTAGCACAGATACGCAGTATTTT. This encodes CAISQGAASTDTQYF.

The count of this clonotype is one. As the CDR3 is not closed by the conserved phenylalanine or tryptophan, this likely results from a read error. The genes are TRBV6-2 or TRBV6-3 and TRBJ1-3; TRBD1 might be the D (6 bases). Trimming took off 0 bases at V and 0 bases at J, with 6 bases between the two ends. This CDR3 is 15 amino acids long. CDR1 MNHEY and CDR2 SVGEGT come from the germline V gene. The DNA for the CDR3 is TGTGCCAGCAGTTACTCGGACAGCTCTGGAAACACCATATATTTG. It translates to CASSYSDSSGNTIYL.

The chain combines TRBV3-1 with TRBJ2-7, with D possibly matching TRBD2 (7 bases). V was shortened by 5 bases and J by 3 bases, with 14 bases between the two germline ends. The CDR3 runs 14 residues. The germline CDR1 and CDR2 sequences are LGHDT and YNNKEL (reference sequence). The CDR3 DNA follows: TGTGCCAGCAGCAAAAGGGGGGGGAGCTACGAGCAGTACTTC. Translated, it gives CASSKRGGSYEQYF.

The J gene is TRBJ1-3, the V gene TRBV4-3; D remains ambiguous. Germline V gene lookup returns CDR1 LGHNA and CDR2 YSLEER. The CDR3 has 15 residues. V lost 0 bases, J lost 0 bases, and 6 bases lay in between. The CDR3 protein is CASSQERVSGNTIYF. The CDR3 region has the DNA TGCGCCAGCAGCCAAGAACGGGTCTCTGGAAACACCATATATTTT.

J is TRBJ2-1 and V is TRBV12-3 or TRBV12-4, with 7 bases aligning to TRBD2. V shed 7 bases, J shed 4 bases, and the junction held 16 bases outside the gene matches. The CDR3 extends over 17 amino acids. In nucleotides, the CDR3 is TGTGCCAGCATCTCAGCCCCTGTCTGGCGGGAGTACAATGAGCAGTTCTTC. Translation gives CASISAPVWREYNEQFF.

This clonotype has a handful of counts. The chain is built from TRBV29-1 and TRBJ1-2; D is perhaps TRBD1 (5 bases). The CDR3 has 14 amino acids. V was cut by 3 bases and J by 0 bases, with 11 bases left in between. Germline CDR1 reads SQVTM; CDR2 reads ANQGSEA. In DNA, the CDR3 is TGCAGCGTTGAGATGGACAACCCTAACTATGGCTACACCTTC. Amino acids: CSVEMDNPNYGYTF.

This clonotype was counted between two and nine times. The chain links TRBV29-1 to TRBJ1-1; 8 bases fit TRBD1. Germline V gene lookup returns CDR1 SQVTM and CDR2 ANQGSEA. Trimming took 3 bases from V and 1 from J; bases not matched to a gene: 4. The CDR3 consists of 14 residues. CDR3 coding DNA: TGCAGCGTTGAGGGGCAGGGGGCGAACACTGAAGCTTTCTTT. This translates into CSVEGQGANTEAFF.

This clonotype was seen a few times. The chain couples TRBV3-1 to TRBJ1-4; no reliable D call. The CDR3 runs 14 residues. V lost 4 bases and J lost 7, with 13 bases in between. Germline CDR1 LGHDT, CDR2 YNNKEL (reference sequence). The CDR3 nucleotides are TGTGCCAGCAGCCTAGCCCGTCAGAGTGAAAAACTGTTTTTT. It codes for CASSLARQSEKLFF.

V and J are TRBV4-3 and TRBJ1-3; D gene unclear. Trimming left V 6 bases short and J 0 bases short, with 12 bases between. The CDR3 contains 15 residues. Germline assignment: CDR1 LGHNA and CDR2 YSLEER. Written as DNA, the CDR3 is TGCGCCAGCAGTTTCGACACGAGCTCTGGAAACACCATATATTTT. This translates into CASSFDTSSGNTIYF.

V usage is TRBV5-1 and J usage is TRBJ2-1, with 10 positions matching TRBD2. Germline loops: CDR1 SGHRS, CDR2 YFSETQ. Trimming cost V 0 bases and J 12 bases; bases outside gene matches: 12. This CDR3 has 16 residues. CDR3 sequence: CASSLASGGTSGVQFF. Written as DNA, the CDR3 is TGCGCCAGCAGCTTGGCTAGCGGGGGTACCTCAGGGGTGCAGTTCTTC. The whole variable domain, filled in from reference TRBV5-1 and TRBJ2-1, reads KAGVTQTPRYLIKTRGQQVTLSCSPISGHRSVSWYQQTPGQGLQFLFEYFSETQRNKGNFPGRFSGRQFSNSRSEMNVSTLELGDSALYLCASSLASGGTSGVQFFGPGTRLTVL.

This clonotype came up a few times. The chain uses TRBV12-3 or TRBV12-4 and TRBJ1-5, with unresolved D. The CDR3 spans 14 residues. V gave up 6 bases and J gave up 2 bases, with 11 bases separating them. The CDR3 sequence: CASSEYKGNQPQHF. The CDR3, as DNA: TGTGCCAGCAGCGAATACAAGGGCAATCAGCCCCAGCATTTT.

The rearrangement uses TRBV29-1 and TRBJ1-2; D is unclear. The CDR3 extends over 12 amino acids. V shed 6 bases and J shed 6 bases, with 14 bases lying between them. Germline V lookup: CDR1 SQVTM, CDR2 ANQGSEA. The CDR3 DNA reads TGCAGCGTCTCCTTGGGTGGTAATGGCTACACCTTC. Amino acids: CSVSLGGNGYTF.

The V call is TRBV12-3 or TRBV12-4, the J call TRBJ1-1; the D is unclear. The CDR3 covers 14 residues. Trimming took 10 bases from V and 7 from J, leaving 22 bases between them. The CDR3 is CATKTRNNVGEAFF. The CDR3 DNA sequence: TGTGCCACCAAAACCCGGAACAACGTAGGTGAAGCTTTCTTT.

V gene TRBV27 combines with J gene TRBJ1-5; D is undetermined. The CDR3 is 14 residues long. V lost 0 bases and J 14 bases, leaving 17 bases between the germline ends. The V gene's germline CDR1 is MNHEY and CDR2 SMNVEV (reference sequence). CDR3 sequence (DNA): TGTGCCAGCAGTTTATCAAGCAGACACACAGCCGAGCATTTT. Amino acids: CASSLSSRHTAEHF.

This clonotype has only a few counts. The V gene is TRBV20-1, the J gene TRBJ1-5; a possible D gene is TRBD1 (5 bases). This CDR3 comprises 14 residues. The germline V gene encodes CDR1 DFQATT and CDR2 SNEGSKA (reference sequence). Trimming shortened V by 3 bases and J by 3 bases, and 12 bases separated the two germline ends. This chain's CDR3 is CSARAGGSNQPQHF. The CDR3 DNA follows: TGCAGTGCTAGGGCCGGGGGATCCAATCAGCCCCAGCATTTT.

The chain has TRBV3-1 and TRBJ2-6; D is ambiguous. Trimming took 5 bases from V and 0 from J, leaving 5 bases between them. The germline CDR1 and CDR2 sequences are LGHDT and YNNKEL (reference sequence). This CDR3 region has 14 residues. The CDR3 reads CASSSSSGANVLTF. The CDR3 DNA follows: TGTGCCAGCAGCAGCAGCTCTGGGGCCAACGTCCTGACTTTC.

V and J are TRBV20-1 and TRBJ2-7; TRBD2 is a possible D gene (5 bases). There are 13 residues in the CDR3. Trimming left V 7 bases short and J 0 bases short, with 13 bases between. The germline V gene encodes CDR1 DFQATT and CDR2 SNEGSKA (reference sequence). Here the CDR3 reads CSGLGASSYEQYV. The CDR3 nucleotides read TGCAGTGGCCTGGGAGCGAGCTCCTACGAGCAGTACGTC.

In its sample, this clonotype was seen a few times. The gene calls are TRBV12-3 or TRBV12-4 and TRBJ1-6; D perhaps matches TRBD1 (6 bases). Trimming pared 7 bases from V and 4 bases from J, leaving 11 bases between. The CDR3 runs 14 residues. The CDR3 loop reads CASTPRGYNSPLHF. CDR3 DNA: TGTGCCAGCACCCCGAGGGGGTATAATTCACCCCTCCACTTT.

This rearrangement joins TRBV9 to TRBJ2-3; the D gene is possibly TRBD1 (6 bases). V dropped 4 bases and J dropped 2 bases, with 20 bases sitting between them. Germline-derived CDR1 and CDR2 are SGDLS and YYNGEE. This CDR3 contains 17 residues. CDR3 residues: CASSPRGQGSATDTQYF. In DNA form, the CDR3 reads TGTGCCAGCAGCCCCCGGGGCCAGGGGAGTGCCACAGATACGCAGTATTTT.